The rows below give T cell receptor beta chains drawn from one sample of a study of T cells after yellow fever vaccination. One entry per CDR3 protein, called by TCRdb with MiXCR from the 5' RACE reads. The data show some 160,000 distinct CDR3 sequences, with 6.5% to 8.5% seen just once and around 2.3% held by the top ten. Sequences were derived from CD4+ T cells sorted from PBMCs, sampled roughly 5 days after the first yellow fever vaccination. The receptors were gathered from a man between 18 and 35 years old who received the YFV17D yellow fever vaccine. Each CDR3 is given with its conserved first and last residue. Each record gives: clone size, J gene, D gene, V gene, CDR3 DNA, CDR3 protein. A D gene is named only where the DNA matches it firmly. Clone size appears in some rows only: once, few, many, or a class for an expanded clone.

few | TRBJ2-2 | - | TRBV3-1 | TGTGCCAGCAGCCAACACCGCCAGGACACCGGGGAGCTGTTTTTT | CASSQHRQDTGELFF
few | TRBJ2-2 | - | TRBV24-1 | TGTGCCACCAGTCCGGCGGGCAGGGCGAACACCGGGGAGCTGTTTTTT | CATSPAGRANTGELFF
few | TRBJ2-3 | - | TRBV19 | TGTGCCAGTAGTATAATCACTAGTGGGTCAGATACGCAGTATTTT | CASSIITSGSDTQYF
- | TRBJ1-3 | TRBD1 | TRBV29-1 | TGCAGCGGAGCACAGGGGGCGGGAGGAAACACCATATATTTT | CSGAQGAGGNTIYF
many | TRBJ1-1 | - | TRBV5-1 | TGCGCCAGCAGCTTGGCCGGGGACACTGAAGCTTTCTTT | CASSLAGDTEAFF
many | TRBJ2-3 | - | TRBV4-3 | TGCGCCAGCAGCCAAGATCGGAGGCGCCGCTTCACAGATACGCAGTATTTT | CASSQDRRRRFTDTQYF
many | TRBJ1-1 | TRBD1 | TRBV6-5 | TGTGCCAGCAGTTACTTCGGACAGGGACGCGCTTTCTTT | CASSYFGQGRAFF
- | TRBJ2-1 | TRBD1 | TRBV11-2 | TGTGCCAGCAGCTTACGACAGGGGCACAATGAGCAGTTCTTC | CASSLRQGHNEQFF
- | TRBJ2-2 | TRBD2 | TRBV29-1 | TGCAGCGTTGTTCCTAGCGGGGGGGAAAACACCGGGGAGCTGTTTTTT | CSVVPSGGENTGELFF
few | TRBJ2-3 | - | TRBV4-3 | TGCGCCAGCAGCCAAGATTGGGGGGATACGCAGTATTTT | CASSQDWGDTQYF
few | TRBJ1-4 | - | TRBV11-2 | TGTGCCAGCAGCTTAGCCCCGGGGGCTAATGAAAAACTGTTTTTT | CASSLAPGANEKLFF
many | TRBJ1-2 | TRBD1 | TRBV5-1 | TGCGCCAGCAGCTTTGCAGGGGGCCTCTATGGCTACACCTTC | CASSFAGGLYGYTF
many | TRBJ2-1 | - | TRBV5-5 | TGTGCCAGCAGCTTGGAAGGGTGGACCTACAATGAGCAGTTCTTC | CASSLEGWTYNEQFF
few | TRBJ1-2 | - | TRBV5-1 | TGCGCCAGCAGAATTCTCGAGGGGGGCGTCAACTATGGCTACACCTTC | CASRILEGGVNYGYTF
many | TRBJ1-2 | - | TRBV5-1 | TGCGCCAGCAGCCTGTTCGGGGGGGATCTAGACTATGGCTACACCTTC | CASSLFGGDLDYGYTF
many | TRBJ2-7 | - | TRBV6-6 | TGTGCCAGCAGTTACGAAGGCGTGCAGTACTTC | CASSYEGVQYF
- | TRBJ2-6 | - | TRBV11-2 | TGTGCCAGCAGCTCCATTGCCGGGGGTAAAGACTCTGGGGCCAACGTCCTGACTTTC | CASSSIAGGKDSGANVLTF
many | TRBJ1-1 | - | TRBV19 | TGTGCCAGTAGGGATAGATATGGCACTGAAGCTTTCTTT | CASRDRYGTEAFF
many | TRBJ2-2 | TRBD1 | TRBV4-2 | TGTGCCAGCAGCCGGACAGGGGGCACCGGGGAGCTGTTTTTT | CASSRTGGTGELFF
many | TRBJ2-1 | - | TRBV20-1 | TGCAGTGCTCGTACAGGGTTAGCCTACAATGAGCAGTTCTTC | CSARTGLAYNEQFF
- | TRBJ2-4 | TRBD2 | TRBV5-6 | TGTGCCAGCAGCCCGGGACTAGCGTTGGACTTAACAGGAAACATTCAGTACTTC | CASSPGLALDLTGNIQYF
many | TRBJ2-1 | - | TRBV29-1 | TGCAGCGTAACGGAGGCCTACAATGAGCAGTTCTTC | CSVTEAYNEQFF
- | TRBJ2-5 | TRBD2 | TRBV12-3/TRBV12-4 | TGTGCCAGCAAAATAGCGGGAGAGACCCAGTACTTC | CASKIAGETQYF
many | TRBJ2-6 | - | TRBV4-3 | TGCGCCAGCAGCAATCGGGGATCCCGGTCTGGGGCCAACGTCCTGACTTTC | CASSNRGSRSGANVLTF
few | TRBJ2-7 | - | TRBV4-1 | TGCGCCAGCAGCCACGAGCCTCAGGGGGGATCCTACGAGCAGTACTTC | CASSHEPQGGSYEQYF
many | TRBJ2-3 | - | TRBV6-2/TRBV6-3 | TGTGCCAGCAGTTACGTCTCCCCGGCAGATACGCAGTATTTT | CASSYVSPADTQYF
few | TRBJ2-3 | TRBD1 | TRBV5-6 | TGTGCCAGCAGCTGGGACAGGGGGCCAGTCACGGATACGCAGTATTTT | CASSWDRGPVTDTQYF
few | TRBJ1-3 | - | TRBV6-5 | TGTGCCAGCAGTTGGGGCCGGACACCCGTCTCTGGAAACACCATATATTTT | CASSWGRTPVSGNTIYF
many | TRBJ2-4 | - | TRBV5-1 | TGCGCCAGCAGCTTCGAAGGGACCACCATTCAGTACTTC | CASSFEGTTIQYF
few | TRBJ2-2 | TRBD2 | TRBV11-1 | TGTGCCAGCAGGCTCGGGGGGGCCGGGGACGGGGAGCTGTTTTTT | CASRLGGAGDGELFF
many | TRBJ2-7 | - | TRBV20-1 | TGCAGTGCTAGTAGCCCGGGGGCGACCTACGAGCAGTACTTC | CSASSPGATYEQYF
few | TRBJ1-2 | TRBD1 | TRBV5-1 | TGCGCCAGCAGCGTGACAGGGTTGAAGAGCTATGGCTACACCTTC | CASSVTGLKSYGYTF
- | TRBJ2-7 | - | TRBV6-2/TRBV6-3 | TGTGCCAGCAGTTACTCGATGGTACACGAGCAGTCCTTC | CASSYSMVHEQSF
many | TRBJ1-1 | - | TRBV29-1 | TGCAGCGTTCGCAGGGTATCGGGCACTGAAGCTTTCTTT | CSVRRVSGTEAFF
- | TRBJ1-2 | - | TRBV4-1 | TGCGCCAGCCTCGGACGACTGAACACTAACTATGGCTACACCTTC | CASLGRLNTNYGYTF
many | TRBJ1-2 | - | TRBV5-1 | TGCGCCAGCAGAACCGAGACATCCGGCTACACCTTC | CASRTETSGYTF
many | TRBJ2-3 | TRBD2 | TRBV20-1 | TGCAGTACTCCCCCCGGAGCGGGGGGCACAGATACGCAGTATTTT | CSTPPGAGGTDTQYF
- | TRBJ2-5 | TRBD1 | TRBV5-1 | TGCGCCAGCGGACCGGGACAGGGGATTCGAGAGACCCAGTACTTC | CASGPGQGIRETQYF
- | TRBJ2-3 | - | TRBV5-4 | TGTGCCAGCAGCCCCGAGGCGGGCACAGATACGCAGTATTTT | CASSPEAGTDTQYF
few | TRBJ2-3 | - | TRBV12-5 | TGTGCTAGTGGTTTGGTCCCCAACACAGATACGCAGTATTTT | CASGLVPNTDTQYF
- | TRBJ1-2 | TRBD1 | TRBV6-5 | TGTGCCAGCCTCCAGGGACAGTTCCCCAACTATGGCTACACCTTC | CASLQGQFPNYGYTF
few | TRBJ2-6 | - | TRBV20-1 | TGCAGTGCTAGAGACGTCTCTGGGGCCAACGTCCTGACTTTC | CSARDVSGANVLTF
many | TRBJ1-3 | - | TRBV12-3/TRBV12-4 | TGTGCCAGCAGTTCCGACCGAGGTGCTGGAAACACCATATATTTT | CASSSDRGAGNTIYF
many | TRBJ2-5 | - | TRBV28 | TGTGCCAGCAGTCGAGGAACCGAGACCCAGTACTTC | CASSRGTETQYF